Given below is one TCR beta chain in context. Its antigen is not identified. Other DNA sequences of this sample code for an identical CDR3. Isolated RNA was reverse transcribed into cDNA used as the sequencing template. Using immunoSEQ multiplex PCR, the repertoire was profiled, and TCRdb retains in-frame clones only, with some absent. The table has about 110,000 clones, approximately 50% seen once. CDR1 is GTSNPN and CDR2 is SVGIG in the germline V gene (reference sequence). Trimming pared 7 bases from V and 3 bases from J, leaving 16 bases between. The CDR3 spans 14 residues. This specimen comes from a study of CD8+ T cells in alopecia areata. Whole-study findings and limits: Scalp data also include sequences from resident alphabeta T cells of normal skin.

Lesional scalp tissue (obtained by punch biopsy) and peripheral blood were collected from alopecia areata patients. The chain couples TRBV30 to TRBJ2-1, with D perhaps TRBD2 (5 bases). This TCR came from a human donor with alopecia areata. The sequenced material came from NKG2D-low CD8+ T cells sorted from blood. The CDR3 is CAYFAAAYYNEQFF. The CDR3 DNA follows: TGTGCCTACTTCGCAGCGGCTTACTACAATGAGCAGTTCTTC.